A selection of T cell receptor beta chains follows, all from one sample in a study of breast tumors, draining lymph nodes, adjacent tissues. TCRdb reanalysed the multiplex PCR reads using MiXCR and keeps one entry per CDR3 protein. The table has approximately 130,000 distinct CDR3 sequences, approximately 22% seen once. Sequenced input: axillary lymph node tissue. The receptor set was obtained from a female donor with breast cancer. Some clones in this sample may be carry-over from other donors' samples. The CDR3 runs from the conserved cysteine through the conserved F or W. The D gene is left open where the match is weak. Expanded clones are given a class, and other clones once, few, many or no size at all.

CDR3aa: CAWSVGAGGPTGRTDTQYF
CDR3nt: TGTGCCTGGAGTGTAGGAGCGGGAGGGCCGACAGGTCGCACAGATACGCAGTATTTT
j_gene: TRBJ2-3
d_gene: TRBD2
abundance: NA
v_gene: TRBV30

CDR3aa: CAWSGASGQETQYF
CDR3nt: TGTGCCTGGAGTGGAGCTAGCGGGCAAGAGACCCAGTACTTC
j_gene: TRBJ2-5
d_gene: TRBD2
abundance: many
v_gene: TRBV30

CDR3aa: CASSLTGGNEKLFF
CDR3nt: TGTGCCAGCAGCTTGACAGGTGGAAATGAAAAACTGTTTTTT
j_gene: TRBJ1-4
d_gene: NA
abundance: many
v_gene: TRBV5-5

CDR3aa: CASSLVGTSRETQYF
CDR3nt: TGTGCCAGCAGCTTAGTGGGGACTAGCCGGGAGACCCAGTACTTC
j_gene: TRBJ2-5
d_gene: TRBD2
abundance: many
v_gene: TRBV7-6

CDR3aa: CASSQQGGNTIYF
CDR3nt: TGTGCCAGCAGCCAACAGGGAGGAAACACCATATATTTT
j_gene: TRBJ1-3
d_gene: NA
abundance: many
v_gene: TRBV6-6

CDR3aa: CASSYGGGLVNYGYTF
CDR3nt: TGTGCCAGCAGTTATGGCGGGGGGTTAGTCAACTATGGCTACACCTTC
j_gene: TRBJ1-2
d_gene: NA
abundance: many
v_gene: TRBV6-5

CDR3aa: CASSATVNTGELFF
CDR3nt: TGTGCCAGCAGCGCGACAGTGAACACCGGGGAGCTGTTTTTT
j_gene: TRBJ2-2
d_gene: NA
abundance: many
v_gene: TRBV7-3

CDR3aa: CASSSIPGLAGGTNTGELFF
CDR3nt: TGTGCCAGCAGCTCAATCCCGGGTCTAGCGGGAGGGACGAACACCGGGGAGCTGTTTTTT
j_gene: TRBJ2-2
d_gene: TRBD2
abundance: many
v_gene: TRBV7-3

CDR3aa: CASSQVHSAGATDTQYF
CDR3nt: TGCGCCAGCAGCCAAGTACACTCAGCGGGAGCTACAGATACGCAGTATTTT
j_gene: TRBJ2-3
d_gene: TRBD2
abundance: many
v_gene: TRBV4-1

CDR3aa: CASRDRLEETQYF
CDR3nt: TGTGCCAGCAGGGACAGGCTAGAGGAGACCCAGTACTTC
j_gene: TRBJ2-5
d_gene: TRBD1
abundance: many
v_gene: TRBV5-4

CDR3aa: CASSLTRTSGAYNEQFF
CDR3nt: TGTGCCAGCAGCTTGACCCGGACTAGCGGGGCATACAATGAGCAGTTCTTC
j_gene: TRBJ2-1
d_gene: TRBD2
abundance: many
v_gene: TRBV5-5

CDR3aa: CASSRPGLAGAETQYF
CDR3nt: TGTGCCAGCAGCCGACCGGGACTAGCGGGAGCAGAGACCCAGTACTTC
j_gene: TRBJ2-5
d_gene: TRBD2
abundance: few
v_gene: TRBV5-4

CDR3aa: CASSSSVQETQYF
CDR3nt: TGTGCCAGCAGCTCTAGCGTTCAAGAGACCCAGTACTTC
j_gene: TRBJ2-5
d_gene: NA
abundance: many
v_gene: TRBV2

CDR3aa: CASSEDSLSSGNTIYF
CDR3nt: TGCGCCAGCAGCGAGGACAGCTTGAGCTCTGGAAACACCATATATTTT
j_gene: TRBJ1-3
d_gene: NA
abundance: many
v_gene: TRBV5-1

CDR3aa: CASSFGSGVAGGDTQYF
CDR3nt: TGTGCCAGCAGTTTTGGGTCTGGGGTAGCGGGAGGAGATACGCAGTATTTT
j_gene: TRBJ2-3
d_gene: TRBD2
abundance: many
v_gene: TRBV12-3/TRBV12-4

CDR3aa: CASSLSRLAVSTDTQYF
CDR3nt: TGTGCCAGCAGCTTGTCTCGCCTGGCTGTGAGCACAGATACGCAGTATTTT
j_gene: TRBJ2-3
d_gene: NA
abundance: NA
v_gene: TRBV7-9

CDR3aa: CSTRGSGNTIYF
CDR3nt: TGCAGTACGCGGGGGTCTGGAAACACCATATATTTT
j_gene: TRBJ1-3
d_gene: NA
abundance: many
v_gene: TRBV20-1

CDR3aa: CASSTSSRGTSYEQYF
CDR3nt: TGTGCCAGCAGTACCTCGTCGCGCGGGACCTCCTACGAGCAGTACTTC
j_gene: TRBJ2-7
d_gene: NA
abundance: many
v_gene: TRBV6-5

CDR3aa: CSAPGGGRYEQYF
CDR3nt: TGCAGTGCCCCCGGGGGGGGGCGCTACGAGCAGTACTTC
j_gene: TRBJ2-7
d_gene: TRBD2
abundance: many
v_gene: TRBV20-1

CDR3aa: CASSPGTYDNEQFF
CDR3nt: TGTGCCAGCAGCCCCGGGACGTATGACAATGAGCAGTTCTTC
j_gene: TRBJ2-1
d_gene: NA
abundance: many
v_gene: TRBV4-2

CDR3aa: CASSEGGFGPYEQYF
CDR3nt: TGTGCCAGCAGTGAAGGGGGCTTTGGGCCCTACGAGCAGTACTTC
j_gene: TRBJ2-7
d_gene: NA
abundance: many
v_gene: TRBV6-1

CDR3aa: CASTGTEQETQYF
CDR3nt: TGTGCCAGCACAGGGACAGAGCAAGAGACCCAGTACTTC
j_gene: TRBJ2-5
d_gene: TRBD1
abundance: many
v_gene: TRBV12-3/TRBV12-4

CDR3aa: CASSLDGWGTPPFF
CDR3nt: TGCGCCAGCAGCTTGGATGGATGGGGGACTCCCCCGTTCTTC
j_gene: TRBJ2-1
d_gene: NA
abundance: many
v_gene: TRBV5-1

CDR3aa: CAGSRTVKETQYF
CDR3nt: TGTGCCGGCAGTCGGACAGTAAAAGAGACCCAGTACTTC
j_gene: TRBJ2-5
d_gene: NA
abundance: NA
v_gene: TRBV2

CDR3aa: CASSGEVRNQPQHF
CDR3nt: TGTGCCAGCAGTGGCGAGGTCCGCAATCAGCCCCAGCATTTT
j_gene: TRBJ1-5
d_gene: NA
abundance: once
v_gene: TRBV28

CDR3aa: CASSLAGGGNTEAFF
CDR3nt: TGCGCCAGCAGCTTGGCCGGCGGCGGGAACACTGAAGCTTTCTTT
j_gene: TRBJ1-1
d_gene: NA
abundance: NA
v_gene: TRBV5-1

CDR3aa: CASIAGVFTGELFF
CDR3nt: TGTGCCAGCATAGCGGGAGTATTCACCGGGGAGCTGTTTTTT
j_gene: TRBJ2-2
d_gene: TRBD2
abundance: many
v_gene: TRBV5-5

CDR3aa: CASSPLRAGPRGPYNEQFF
CDR3nt: TGTGCCAGCAGTCCGCTAAGGGCCGGACCCAGAGGTCCCTACAATGAGCAGTTCTTC
j_gene: TRBJ2-1
d_gene: NA
abundance: many
v_gene: TRBV12-3/TRBV12-4

CDR3aa: CASSPGQGYYGYTF
CDR3nt: TGTGCCAGCAGCCCCGGACAGGGGTACTATGGCTACACCTTC
j_gene: TRBJ1-2
d_gene: TRBD1
abundance: many
v_gene: TRBV9